These 10 T cell receptor beta chains came from one sample sequenced in a study of cytomegalovirus exposure and HLA in healthy donors. Use of 60 Vbeta and 13 Jbeta primers characterized the PCR. The protocol was immunoSEQ multiplex PCR, while the TCRdb copy is restricted to in-frame clones and leaves out a portion. The data show 150,000 or so clones, approximately 80% seen once. Material for sequencing was PBMCs. These receptor sequences come from a woman aged 40 to 49 in good health and CMV-seronegative.

This clone was observed a handful of times. The rearrangement uses TRBV9 and TRBJ1-1; 10 bases match TRBD1. The CDR3 runs 15 residues. Trimming cost V 4 bases and J 6 bases; bases outside gene matches: 9. Germline-derived CDR1 and CDR2 are SGDLS and YYNGEE. CDR3: CASSPQGTGVSEAFF. As DNA, the CDR3 is TGTGCCAGCAGCCCCCAGGGGACAGGGGTCTCTGAAGCTTTCTTT.

J is TRBJ1-1 and V is TRBV5-1; 8 bases align to TRBD1. The germline CDR1 and CDR2 sequences are SGHRS and YFSETQ. This CDR3 region has 17 residues. Trimming cost V 4 bases and J 2 bases; bases outside gene matches: 13. CDR3 sequence (DNA): TGCGCCAGCAGCAGGGCCCCGACAGGGGCGATTAACACTGAAGCTTTCTTT. This encodes CASSRAPTGAINTEAFF.

This chain uses TRBV5-4 with TRBJ1-3, with 9 bases fitting TRBD1. The CDR3 has 18 residues. Germline values: CDR1 SGHNT, CDR2 YYREEE (reference sequence). After removal of 4 bases from V and 1 base from J, the junction contained 12 bases not matched to a gene. CDR3: CASSPLGQGPESGNTIYF. The CDR3, as DNA: TGTGCCAGCAGCCCCTTGGGACAGGGACCTGAGTCTGGAAACACCATATATTTT.

The rearrangement links TRBV28 to TRBJ1-1; possible D gene TRBD1, 5 bases. Trimming took off 5 bases at V and 4 bases at J, with 20 bases between the two ends. CDR3 length: 16 amino acids. CDR1 is MDHEN and CDR2 is SYDVKM in the germline V gene. Here the CDR3 DNA reads TGTGCCAGCAGTCCCCTGGTTGGGGCGCTAGGCACTGAAGCTTTCTTT. The encoded protein is CASSPLVGALGTEAFF.

The V call is TRBV6-1, the J call TRBJ1-2; 7 bases are a match to TRBD1. This CDR3 has 12 residues. Trimming cost V 7 bases and J 2 bases; bases outside gene matches: 1. Germline V gives CDR1 MNHNS, CDR2 SASEGT. Here the CDR3 reads CASKGANYGYTF. The CDR3 DNA is TGTGCCAGCAAGGGGGCGAACTATGGCTACACCTTC.

The chain employs TRBV28 and TRBJ2-4; 9 bases line up with TRBD2. The ends lost 11 bases at V and 0 bases at J; junction bases unmatched: 8. The CDR3 contains 15 residues. Germline V gene data show CDR1 as MDHEN and CDR2 as SYDVKM. The CDR3 region has the DNA TGTGCCTCTAAGCGGGGGGAGCTAGCCAAAAACATTCAGTACTTC. Protein: CASKRGELAKNIQYF.

The CDR3 sequence: CASSPRWASGSYEQYF. CDR3 coding DNA: TGTGCCAGCAGCCCCCGGTGGGCTAGCGGCTCCTACGAGCAGTACTTC. The rearrangement links TRBV7-9 to TRBJ2-7, with 7 bases that match TRBD2. The junction had 10 bases not matched to a gene; V was cut back by 5 bases and J by 0 bases. Germline V gene lookup returns CDR1 SEHNR and CDR2 FQNEAQ (reference sequence). The CDR3 consists of 16 residues.

J is TRBJ2-7 and V is TRBV5-4, with a weak D call TRBD1 (5 bases). CDR1 is SGHNT, CDR2 YYREEE, per germline (reference sequence). V was shortened by 5 bases and J by 4 bases, with 16 bases between the two germline ends. The CDR3 runs to 14 residues. CDR3 bases: TGTGCCAGCAGTTCCAGGACACTCGGTTACGAGCAGTACTTC. Translated, it gives CASSSRTLGYEQYF.

The chain carries TRBV5-1 and TRBJ1-1; TRBD1 is a possible D gene (6 bases). The CDR3 loop spans 14 amino acids. Germline V gene sequence: CDR1 SGHRS, CDR2 YFSETQ. Trimming pared 0 bases from V and 6 bases from J, leaving 12 bases between. Here the CDR3 reads CASSLVGGFAEAFF. The CDR3 DNA reads as TGCGCCAGCAGCTTGGTAGGGGGTTTCGCTGAAGCTTTCTTT.

The chain uses TRBV6-6 and TRBJ1-5; no clear D gene. This CDR3 spans 13 amino acids. V was shortened by 2 bases and J by 7 bases, with 9 bases between the two germline ends. The germline CDR1 and CDR2 sequences are MNHNY and SVGAGI (reference sequence). The chain's CDR3 is CASSYEGWQPQHF. The CDR3, as DNA: TGTGCCAGCAGTTACGAGGGATGGCAGCCCCAGCATTTT.